This entry concerns a single T cell receptor beta chain. This CDR3 comprises 13 residues. Germline V gene data show CDR1 as SNHLY and CDR2 as FYNNEI. V gave up 5 bases and J gave up 6 bases, with 11 bases separating them. The data originate from a study of siplizumab effects on memory and regulatory T cells. The table came from immunoSEQ multiplex PCR; TCRdb's copy has only in-frame clones and leaves some out. The repertoire holds about 85,000 clones, 85% to 95% seen once, with around 20% in the top ten. Specimen: CD8+ T cells sorted from blood. The V and J genes are TRBV2 and TRBJ2-1, with no clear D. This clonotype was sampled from a human donor in good health. CDR3 residues: CASSWTLGNEQFF. CDR3 nucleotide sequence: TGTGCCAGCAGTTGGACCCTTGGCAATGAGCAGTTCTTC.